Listed here is a single T cell receptor (beta chain). What it binds is unknown. PBMC were collected before vaccination, two weeks after the third vaccination, and at progression. The PCR used 60 V beta and 13 J beta primers. Clones were sequenced by immunoSEQ multiplex PCR, and TCRdb holds only the in-frame ones, with some missing. The sample carries about 73,000 clones, around 80% recorded once. The data originate from a study of glioma-infiltrating T cells after dendritic cell vaccination. Looking at the study overall: Autologous tumor lysate was loaded overnight onto monocyte-derived dendritic cells grown approximately 7 days with IL-4 and GM-CSF.

The CDR3 runs 18 residues. Trimming at V came to 6 bases and at J to 5 bases, leaving 16 bases not matched to a gene. From germline, CDR1 is SNHLY and CDR2 FYNNEI. Study observations and caveats: TCR clonality showed no direct relationship with survival.

Specimen: blood, collected before dendritic cell vaccination. The gene calls are TRBV2 and TRBJ1-5; 10 bases agree with TRBD1. The TCR was taken from a human donor with glioblastoma. The CDR3 spells CASRPGPLTGGKDQPQHF. In DNA form, the CDR3 reads TGTGCCAGCAGACCAGGCCCCCTGACAGGGGGCAAGGATCAGCCCCAGCATTTT.